This T cell receptor beta chain was captured in a study of CD8 T cells in Susac syndrome. Random hexamers primed reverse transcription of about 0.5 to 1 ug RNA. Across 54 Vbeta and 13 Jbeta, TCR beta CDR3 was amplified with immunoSEQ multiplex PCR. TCRdb reprocessed the immunoSEQ multiplex PCR reads via MiXCR and lists one record per CDR3 protein. The repertoire holds about 20,000 distinct CDR3 sequences, with around 92% as singletons. TEMRA cells were enriched by FACS, while CD8+ and CD4+ T cells were obtained through a negative isolation that was performed magnetically. Deletions cut 0 bases from V and 1 base from J, with 9 bases between. This CDR3 region has 15 residues. Germline CDR1 reads MGHRA; CDR2 reads YSYEKL.

The receptor was isolated from a human donor in good health. The rearrangement uses TRBV4-1 and TRBJ1-1; no reliable D call. The sample comprised CD8+ T cells from PBMCs. CDR3 in DNA: TGCGCCAGCAGCCAAGATCGGGCCGAGAACACTGAAGCTTTCTTT. It encodes CASSQDRAENTEAFF.